This T cell receptor beta chain derives from a study of T cells after yellow fever vaccination. Study information: Preparation used SMART-Seq v4 Ultra Low Input for the low-cell-number fractions. Notes on the study in general: A small share of clonotypes appeared in both CD4 and CD8 compartments. Bulk-population clonotypes that are abundant could appear as contaminants in FACS-sorted repertoires.

5'RACE template switching added a universal primer site and UMIs to TCR cDNA. MiXCR, applied by TCRdb to the 5' RACE reads, yields one record per CDR3 protein. The top ten clones hold roughly 13% of a sample with approximately 550,000 distinct CDR3 sequences, 19% of them seen once. This clonotype was seen a handful of times. The target antigen is unknown. In germline, CDR1 is SGHNT, CDR2 YENEEA. V gave up 1 base and J gave up 6 bases, with 16 bases separating them. This CDR3 is built from 15 residues. This specimen was PBMCs, taken 15 days after the yellow fever booster vaccination. The chain carries TRBV11-3 and TRBJ2-7; D unresolved. This sequence originates from a man aged 25-45 years who received the YFV17D yellow fever vaccine. As DNA, the CDR3 is TGTGCCAGCAGCTTAGTTTCTGGGAATTTCGGCGAGCAGTACTTC. Protein sequence: CASSLVSGNFGEQYF.